This T cell receptor beta chain originates from a study of cytomegalovirus exposure and HLA in healthy donors. Looked up from germline, CDR1 is SGDLS and CDR2 is YYNGEE. The CDR3 is 15 residues long. V was pared by 0 bases and J by 0 bases, with 7 bases between. 13 Jbeta primers and 60 Vbeta primers were used for the PCR. Using immunoSEQ multiplex PCR, the repertoire was profiled, and TCRdb retains in-frame clones only, with some absent. This table has more than 140,000 clones, 50% to 75% appearing once. This chain uses TRBV9 with TRBJ1-3, with D possibly matching TRBD1 (6 bases). The sample consisted of PBMCs. This TCR came from a woman aged 25 to 39 in good health and CMV-seropositive. CDR3 nucleotide sequence: TGTGCCAGCAGCGTAGTAGGGGGCTCTGGAAACACCATATATTTT. Encoded protein: CASSVVGGSGNTIYF.